The clone carrying this T cell receptor (beta chain) was seen more than once but under ten times. Its specificity is unknown. Here immunoSEQ multiplex PCR was the method, and the copy in TCRdb shows in-frame clones only, minus some. In the table there are about 44,000 clones, over 60% of which are singletons. Trimming pared 3 bases from V and 9 bases from J, leaving 15 bases between. Germline V lookup: CDR1 GTSNPN, CDR2 SVGIG (reference sequence). The CDR3 covers 13 residues. The sample belongs to a study of memory CD4+ T cells and cytomegalovirus serostatus. Study-wide findings and caveats: The CMV-associated TCR signature appears largely within the CD4+ memory repertoire.

The sort gate was single viable CD3+CD4+CD8-CD45RO+ cells for memory CD4+ T cells. Total CD4+ T cells were enriched by CD4 positive selection. The sequence was obtained from an adult in good health and CMV-seronegative. The rearrangement uses TRBV30 and TRBJ1-5; tentative D call: TRBD1 (6 bases). The sample was memory CD4+ T cells from blood. The CDR3 region is CAWRQGPYGPQHF. In nucleotides, the CDR3 is TGTGCCTGGAGACAGGGACCCTATGGGCCCCAGCATTTT.